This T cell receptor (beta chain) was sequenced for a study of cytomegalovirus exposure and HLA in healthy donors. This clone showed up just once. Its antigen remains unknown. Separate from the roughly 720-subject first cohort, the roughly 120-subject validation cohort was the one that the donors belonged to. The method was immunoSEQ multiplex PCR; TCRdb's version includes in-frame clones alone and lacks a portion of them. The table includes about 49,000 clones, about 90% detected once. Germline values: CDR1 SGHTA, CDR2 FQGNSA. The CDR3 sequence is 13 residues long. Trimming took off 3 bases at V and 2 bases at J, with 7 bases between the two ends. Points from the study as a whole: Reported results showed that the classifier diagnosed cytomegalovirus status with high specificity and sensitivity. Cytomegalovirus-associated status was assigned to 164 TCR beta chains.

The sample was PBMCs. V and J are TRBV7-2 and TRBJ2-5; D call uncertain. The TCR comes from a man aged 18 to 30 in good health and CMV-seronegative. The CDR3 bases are TGTGCCAGCAGCTTTCAGATTCAAGAGACCCAGTACTTC. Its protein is CASSFQIQETQYF.